What follows describes a single T cell receptor beta chain. This clonotype was seen more than once but under ten times. Its antigen is currently not known. No much larger clone exists at a distance of one base, and base qualities are not known. This specimen comes from a study of CD8+CD57+ T cells in acquired aplastic anemia (dated 2018 in TCRdb). Notes on the research overall: DNA extracted from sorted CD4+ and CD8+ cells had a mean of around 3 ug, with a range of roughly 0.19 to 27.4 ug. A CD8+CD57+ expansion meant a frequency higher than the mean frequency seen in healthy subjects. What the study reported, not specific to this receptor: Between patients and healthy controls, no significant difference in CD8+ Simpson's diversity was found (P=0.060). Around 30 CD8+ CDR3 sequences were shared between patients and controls but appeared highly expressed in patients and within their immunodominant clones.

V is pruned by 8 bases and J by 1 base, leaving 12 bases of the junction without a gene match. The germline V gene yields SNHLY for CDR1 and FYNNEI for CDR2. From the cysteine through the phenylalanine, the CDR3 covers 17 amino acids. Just CDR3 DNA is preserved here, 51 bases in frame from base 1. The patients picked for sequencing were ones in whom flow cytometry had shown an expansion of CD8+CD57+ cells. All patients had severe acquired aplastic anemia diagnosed by International Study of Aplastic Anemia and Agranulocytosis and Camitta criteria. Patients had received no therapy at the time of blood sampling. In the study, sorted CD4+ and CD8+ blood T cells from patients with severe aplastic anemia and from healthy subjects underwent deep sequencing of TCR repertoires. In the USA, patient enrollment took place under clinicaltrials.gov protocols 00001620, 01623167, 00001397, 00071045, 00081523 and 00961064. Ficoll-Paque density gradient centrifugation was used to isolate peripheral blood mononuclear cells. Before DNA extraction, CD4+ and CD8+ T cells were sorted by FACS or by magnetic beads.

Genomic DNA was used as template for profiling of TCR beta VDJ combinations and CDR3 sequences. An Illumina HiSeq 2000 was used for TCR repertoire sequencing. The source study handled its data this way. TRBV/TRBJ rearrangement plots, CDR3 size and DJ length profiles, and Simpson's diversity index were used to assess repertoires. The most abundant DNA sequence in the deep sequencing data was defined as the immunodominant clone. CDR3 amino acid sequences were screened for sharing across subjects and compared with published repertoires and the VDJdb database. Using fastp trimming at Q25 and MiXCR clonotype assembly, TCRdb reanalyzed the public sequencing data and kept in-frame beta chains. Merged by CDR3 protein, the rows form single entries marked with the most common genes and DNA. The V and J calls and clone size come from TCRdb's table, not from the authors' own analysis. The sample table contains 170,000 or so distinct CDR3 sequences; only one count was recorded for nearly 65% of them. The ten largest clones capture about 42% of the sample.

The sequenced material came from sorted CD4+, CD8+, or CD8+CD57+ T cells (not recorded which) from PBMCs. This sequence was found in a human donor with aplastic anemia. The sequence is built from TRBV2 and TRBJ2-7; the junction holds 12 bases that match TRBD1. The CDR3 in this case is CASSVRPGQGASYEQYF. The DNA sequence is TGTGCCAGCTCAGTTCGACCGGGACAGGGGGCGTCCTACGAGCAGTACTTC.